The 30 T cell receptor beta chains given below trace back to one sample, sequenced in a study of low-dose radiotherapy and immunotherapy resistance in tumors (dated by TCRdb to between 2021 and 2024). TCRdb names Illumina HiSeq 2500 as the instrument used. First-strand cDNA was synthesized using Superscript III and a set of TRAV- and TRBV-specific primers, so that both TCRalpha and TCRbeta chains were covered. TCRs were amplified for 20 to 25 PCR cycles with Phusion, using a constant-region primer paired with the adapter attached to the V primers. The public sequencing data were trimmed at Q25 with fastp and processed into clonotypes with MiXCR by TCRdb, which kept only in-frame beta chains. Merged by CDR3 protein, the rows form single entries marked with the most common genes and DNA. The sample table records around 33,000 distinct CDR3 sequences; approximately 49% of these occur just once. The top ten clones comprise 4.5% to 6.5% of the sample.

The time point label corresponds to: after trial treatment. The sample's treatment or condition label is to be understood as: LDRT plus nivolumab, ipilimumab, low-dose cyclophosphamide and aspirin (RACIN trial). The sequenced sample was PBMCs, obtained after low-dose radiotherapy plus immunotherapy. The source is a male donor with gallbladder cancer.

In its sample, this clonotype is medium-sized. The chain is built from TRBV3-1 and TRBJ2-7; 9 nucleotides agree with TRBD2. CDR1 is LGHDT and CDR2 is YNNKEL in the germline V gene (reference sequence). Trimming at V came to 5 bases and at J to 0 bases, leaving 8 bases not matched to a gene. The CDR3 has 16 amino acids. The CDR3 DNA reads TGTGCCAGCAGCGACCTAGCGGGGACTACCTCCTACGAGCAGTACTTC. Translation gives CASSDLAGTTSYEQYF.

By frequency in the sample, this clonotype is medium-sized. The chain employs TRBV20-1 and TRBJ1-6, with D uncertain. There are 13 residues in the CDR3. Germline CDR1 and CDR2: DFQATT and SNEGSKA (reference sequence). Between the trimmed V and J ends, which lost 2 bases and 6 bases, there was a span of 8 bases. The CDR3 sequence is CSARSTANSPLHF. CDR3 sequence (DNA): TGCAGTGCTAGAAGCACAGCTAATTCACCCCTCCACTTT.

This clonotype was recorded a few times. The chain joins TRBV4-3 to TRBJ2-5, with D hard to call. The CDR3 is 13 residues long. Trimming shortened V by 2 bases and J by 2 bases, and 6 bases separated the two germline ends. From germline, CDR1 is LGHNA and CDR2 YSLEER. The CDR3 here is CASSQWDQETQYF. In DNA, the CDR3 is TGCGCCAGCAGCCAATGGGATCAAGAGACCCAGTACTTC.

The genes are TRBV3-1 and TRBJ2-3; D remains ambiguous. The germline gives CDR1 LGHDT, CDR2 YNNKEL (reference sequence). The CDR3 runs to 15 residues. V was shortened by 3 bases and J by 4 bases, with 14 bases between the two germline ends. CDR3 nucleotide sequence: TGTGCCAGCAGCCAGGACCGTCCAGCCGCAGATACGCAGTATTTT. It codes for CASSQDRPAADTQYF.

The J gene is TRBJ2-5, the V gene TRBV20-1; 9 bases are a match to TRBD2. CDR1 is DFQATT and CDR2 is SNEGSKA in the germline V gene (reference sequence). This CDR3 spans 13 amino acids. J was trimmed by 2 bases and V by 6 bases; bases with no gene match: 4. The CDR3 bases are TGCAGTGCAGAGACTAGCGGTCAAGAGACCCAGTACTTC. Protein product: CSAETSGQETQYF.

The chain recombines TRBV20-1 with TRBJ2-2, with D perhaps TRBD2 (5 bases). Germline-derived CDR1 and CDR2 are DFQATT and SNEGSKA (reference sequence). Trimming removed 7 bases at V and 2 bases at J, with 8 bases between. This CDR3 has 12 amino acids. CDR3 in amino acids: CSGTQNTGELFF. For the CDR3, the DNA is TGCAGTGGGACTCAAAACACCGGGGAGCTGTTTTTT.

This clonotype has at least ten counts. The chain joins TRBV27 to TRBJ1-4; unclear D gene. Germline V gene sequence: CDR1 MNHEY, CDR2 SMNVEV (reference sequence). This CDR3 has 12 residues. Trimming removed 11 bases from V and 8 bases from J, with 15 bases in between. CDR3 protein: CACRGRGEKLFF. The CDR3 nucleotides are TGTGCCTGTCGGGGTCGAGGGGAAAAACTGTTTTTT. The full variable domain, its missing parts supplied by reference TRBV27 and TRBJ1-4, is EAQVTQNPRYLITVTGKKLTVTCSQNMNHEYMSWYRQDPGLGLRQIYYSMNVEVTDKGDVPEGYKVSRKEKRNFPLILESPSPNQTSLYFCACRGRGEKLFFGSGTQLSVL.

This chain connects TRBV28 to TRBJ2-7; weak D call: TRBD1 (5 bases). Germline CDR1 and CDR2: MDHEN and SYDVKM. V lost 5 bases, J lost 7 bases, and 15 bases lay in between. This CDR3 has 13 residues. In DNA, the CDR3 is TGTGCCAGCAGTCCAGGGTCGTGGGGAGAGCAGTACTTC. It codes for CASSPGSWGEQYF.

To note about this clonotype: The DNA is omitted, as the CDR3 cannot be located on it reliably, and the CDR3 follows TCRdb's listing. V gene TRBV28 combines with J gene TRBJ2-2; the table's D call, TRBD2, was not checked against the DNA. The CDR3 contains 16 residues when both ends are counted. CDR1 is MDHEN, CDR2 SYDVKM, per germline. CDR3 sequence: CASTWTSAGELFFFFF.

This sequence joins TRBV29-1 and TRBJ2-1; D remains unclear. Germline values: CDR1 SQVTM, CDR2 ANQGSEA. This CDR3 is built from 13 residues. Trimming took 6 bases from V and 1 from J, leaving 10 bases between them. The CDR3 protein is CSVGSGSYNEQFF. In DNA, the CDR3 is TGCAGCGTGGGTAGTGGGTCCTACAATGAGCAGTTCTTC.

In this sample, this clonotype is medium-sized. The chain's CDR3 is CASSLTVSRFSYEQYF. DNA of the CDR3: TGTGCCAGCAGTTTGACGGTCAGCCGTTTCTCCTACGAGCAGTACTTC. The rearrangement uses TRBV28 and TRBJ2-7; D gene ambiguous. The CDR3 runs 16 residues. Germline CDR1 reads MDHEN; CDR2 reads SYDVKM. Trimming took 3 bases from V and 0 from J, leaving 15 bases between them.

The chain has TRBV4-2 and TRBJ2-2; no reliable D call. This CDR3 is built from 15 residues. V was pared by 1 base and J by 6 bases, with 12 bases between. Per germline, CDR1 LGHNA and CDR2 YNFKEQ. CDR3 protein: CASSQVGPSPGELFF. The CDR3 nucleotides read TGTGCCAGCAGCCAAGTCGGTCCCTCACCCGGGGAGCTGTTTTTT.

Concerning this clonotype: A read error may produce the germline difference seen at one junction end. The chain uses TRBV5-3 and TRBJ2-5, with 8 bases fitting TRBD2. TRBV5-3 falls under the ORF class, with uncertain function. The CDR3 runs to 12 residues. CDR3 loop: CASSLAGGTQYF. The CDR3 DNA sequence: TGTGCCAGCAGCTTGGCGGGAGGGACCCAGTACTTC.

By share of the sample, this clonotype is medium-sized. This CDR3 reads CASETGTTSANNEQFF. As DNA, the CDR3 is TGTGCCAGCGAGACAGGGACCACTAGCGCTAACAATGAGCAGTTCTTC. This chain connects TRBV5-8 to TRBJ2-1, with D possibly being TRBD1 or TRBD2 (7 bases each). This CDR3 comprises 16 residues. The V and J ends lost 7 bases and 5 bases respectively, with 22 bases between them. Germline CDR1 SGHTS, CDR2 YDEGEE. Complete variable domain (other parts from reference TRBV5-8 and TRBJ2-1): EAGVTQSPTHLIKTRGQQATLRCSPISGHTSVYWYQQALGLGLQFLLWYDEGEERNRGNFPPRFSGRQFPNYSSELNVNALELEDSALYLCASETGTTSANNEQFFGPGTRLTVL.

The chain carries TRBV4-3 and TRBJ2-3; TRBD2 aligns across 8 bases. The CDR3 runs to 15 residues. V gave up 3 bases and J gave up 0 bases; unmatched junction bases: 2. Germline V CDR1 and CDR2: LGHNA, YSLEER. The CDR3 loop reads CASSQRGASTDTQYF. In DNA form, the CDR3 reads TGCGCCAGCAGCCAGCGGGGGGCGAGCACAGATACGCAGTATTTT.

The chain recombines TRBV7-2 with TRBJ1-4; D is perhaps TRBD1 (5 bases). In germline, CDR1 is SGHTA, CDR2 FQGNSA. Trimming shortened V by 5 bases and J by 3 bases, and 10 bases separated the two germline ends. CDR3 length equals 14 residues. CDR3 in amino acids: CASSSGHPNEKLFF. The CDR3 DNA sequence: TGTGCCAGCAGCAGCGGACACCCTAATGAAAAACTGTTTTTT.

CDR3 protein: CATGQGSVLDSPLHF. The CDR3, as DNA: TGTGCCACCGGACAGGGTTCGGTCTTAGACTCACCCCTCCACTTT. The V call is TRBV5-4, the J call TRBJ1-6, with TRBD1 matching 8 bases. The CDR3 is 15 amino acids. Germline V gene data show CDR1 as SGHNT and CDR2 as YYREEE (reference sequence). The trim removed 9 bases at V and 10 bases at J, leaving 15 bases unmatched.

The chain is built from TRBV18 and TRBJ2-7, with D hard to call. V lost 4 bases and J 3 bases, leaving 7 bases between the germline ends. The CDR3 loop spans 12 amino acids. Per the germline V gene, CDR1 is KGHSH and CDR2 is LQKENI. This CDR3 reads CASSLGHYEQYF. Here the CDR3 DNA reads TGTGCCAGCTCACTAGGGCACTACGAGCAGTACTTC.

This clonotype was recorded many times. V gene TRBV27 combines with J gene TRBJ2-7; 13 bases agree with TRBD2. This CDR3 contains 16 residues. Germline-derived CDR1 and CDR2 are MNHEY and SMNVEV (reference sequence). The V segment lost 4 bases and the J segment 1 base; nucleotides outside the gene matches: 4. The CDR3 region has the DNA TGTGCCAGCAGTTCACCGGGACTAGCGGGGTCCTACGAGCAGTACTTC. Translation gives CASSSPGLAGSYEQYF.

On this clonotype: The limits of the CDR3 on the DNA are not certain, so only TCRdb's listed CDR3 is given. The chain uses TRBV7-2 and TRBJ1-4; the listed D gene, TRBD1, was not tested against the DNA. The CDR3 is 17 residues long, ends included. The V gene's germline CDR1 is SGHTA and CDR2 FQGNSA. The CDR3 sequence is CASSPARRTANEKLFFF.

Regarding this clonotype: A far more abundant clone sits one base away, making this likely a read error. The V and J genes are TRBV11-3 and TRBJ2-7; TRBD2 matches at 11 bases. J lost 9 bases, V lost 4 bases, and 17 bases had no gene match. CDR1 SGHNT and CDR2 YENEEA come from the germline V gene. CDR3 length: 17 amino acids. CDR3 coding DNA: TGTGCCAGCAGCTACAGAGACGGCTCGGGACTAGCGGAGCGGCAGTACTTC. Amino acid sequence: CASSYRDGSGLAERQYF.

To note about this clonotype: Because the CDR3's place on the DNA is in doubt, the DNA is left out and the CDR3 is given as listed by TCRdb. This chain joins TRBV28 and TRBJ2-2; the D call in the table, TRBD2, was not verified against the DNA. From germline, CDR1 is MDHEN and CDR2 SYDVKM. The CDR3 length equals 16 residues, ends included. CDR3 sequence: CAATQGSGISGELFFF.

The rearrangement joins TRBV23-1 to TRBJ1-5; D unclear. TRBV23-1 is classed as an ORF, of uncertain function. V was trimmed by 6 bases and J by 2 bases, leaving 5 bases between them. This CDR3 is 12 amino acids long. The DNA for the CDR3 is TGCGCCAGCAGCCAGGGCAATCAGCCCCAGCATTTT. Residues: CASSQGNQPQHF.

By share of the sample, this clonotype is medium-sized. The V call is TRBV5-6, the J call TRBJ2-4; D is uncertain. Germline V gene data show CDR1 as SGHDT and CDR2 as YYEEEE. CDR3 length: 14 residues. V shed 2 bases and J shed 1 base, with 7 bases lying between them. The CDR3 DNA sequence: TGTGCCAGCAGCTTAGGTAGGGCCAAAAACATTCAGTACTTC. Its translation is CASSLGRAKNIQYF.

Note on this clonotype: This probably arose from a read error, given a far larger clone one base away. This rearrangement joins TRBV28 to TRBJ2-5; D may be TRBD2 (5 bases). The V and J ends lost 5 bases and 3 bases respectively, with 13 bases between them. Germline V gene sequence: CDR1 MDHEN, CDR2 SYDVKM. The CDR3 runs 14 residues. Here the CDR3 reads CASSPREDKETQYF. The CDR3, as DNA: TGTGCCAGCAGTCCCCGGGAAGATAAAGAGACCCAGTACTTC.

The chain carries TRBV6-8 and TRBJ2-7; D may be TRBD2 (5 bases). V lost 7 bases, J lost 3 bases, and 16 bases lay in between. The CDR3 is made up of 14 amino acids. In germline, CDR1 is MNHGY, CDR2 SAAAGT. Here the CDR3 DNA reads TGTGCCAGCATGAGGTGGGGAGCAAACTACGAGCAGTACTTC. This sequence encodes CASMRWGANYEQYF.

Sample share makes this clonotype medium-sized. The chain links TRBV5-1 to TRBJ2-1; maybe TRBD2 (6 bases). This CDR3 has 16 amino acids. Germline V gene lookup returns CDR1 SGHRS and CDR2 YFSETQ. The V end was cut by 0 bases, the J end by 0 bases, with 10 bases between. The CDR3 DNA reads TGCGCCAGCAGCTTGGAACGACTAGGCTCCTACAATGAGCAGTTCTTC. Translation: CASSLERLGSYNEQFF.

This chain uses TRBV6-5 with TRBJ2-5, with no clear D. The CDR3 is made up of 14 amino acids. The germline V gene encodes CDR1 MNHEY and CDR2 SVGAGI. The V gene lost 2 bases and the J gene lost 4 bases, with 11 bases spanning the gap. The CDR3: CASSYRPYRETQYF. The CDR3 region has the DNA TGTGCCAGCAGTTACCGGCCTTATAGAGAGACCCAGTACTTC.

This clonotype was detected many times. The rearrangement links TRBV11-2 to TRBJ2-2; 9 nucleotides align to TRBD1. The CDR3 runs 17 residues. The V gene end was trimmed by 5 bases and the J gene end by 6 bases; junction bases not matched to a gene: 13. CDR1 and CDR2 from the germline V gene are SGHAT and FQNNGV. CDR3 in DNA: TGTGCCAGCAGCAACGTACAGGGGGCCCCAAAGTCCGGGGAGCTGTTTTTT. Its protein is CASSNVQGAPKSGELFF.

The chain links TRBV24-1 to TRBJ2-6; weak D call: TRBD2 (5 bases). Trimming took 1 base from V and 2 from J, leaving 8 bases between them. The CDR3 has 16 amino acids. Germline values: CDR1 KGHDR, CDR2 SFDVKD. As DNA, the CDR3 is TGTGCCACCAGTGATTTTTCCGGGGCTGGGGCCAACGTCCTGACTTTC. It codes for CATSDFSGAGANVLTF.